This TCR beta chain was captured by sequencing in a study of blood T cell repertoires in COVID-19. V lost 6 bases to trimming and J lost 2 bases; unmatched junction nucleotides: 7. The CDR3 is made up of 15 amino acids. The germline V gene has CDR1 MNHEY and CDR2 SVGAGI. The table came from immunoSEQ multiplex PCR; TCRdb's copy has only in-frame clones and leaves some out. This table has 25,000 to 35,000 clones, about 82% appearing once. The receptor was isolated from a man older than 75 with active COVID-19. Sequences were obtained from peripheral blood. This chain uses TRBV6-5 with TRBJ1-2; TRBD1 aligns across 9 bases. The CDR3 region has the DNA TGTGCCAGCAGCCTGGGGACAGGGAAGAACTATGGCTACACCTTC. It specifies CASSLGTGKNYGYTF.